This entry features one TCR beta chain sequence. The data derive from a study of blood T cell repertoires in COVID-19. This CDR3 has 17 amino acids. V gave up 0 bases and J gave up 1 base, with 15 bases separating them. Germline V gene data show CDR1 as LGHDT and CDR2 as YNNKEL (reference sequence). This table comes from immunoSEQ multiplex PCR, and its TCRdb copy is limited to in-frame clones, with some not included. The sample carries about 300,000 clones, approximately 90% recorded once. Participants' reported clinical history set cohort assignment. The material sequenced was PBMCs or T cells enriched from blood (not recorded which). The origin of this receptor is a woman between 18 and 29 years old who had recovered from COVID-19. The V gene is TRBV3-1 (or the pseudogene TRBV3-2), the J gene TRBJ1-2; D not certain. DNA for the CDR3: TGTGCCAGCAGCCAAGAATCAGGAGGACTTTTTAACTATGGCTACACCTTC. Translation: CASSQESGGLFNYGYTF.